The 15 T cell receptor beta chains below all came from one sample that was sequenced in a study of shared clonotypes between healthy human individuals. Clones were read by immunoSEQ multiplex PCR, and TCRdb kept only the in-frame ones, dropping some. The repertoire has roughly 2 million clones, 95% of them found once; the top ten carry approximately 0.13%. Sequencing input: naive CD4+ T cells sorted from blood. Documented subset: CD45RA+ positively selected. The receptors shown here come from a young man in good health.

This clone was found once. Written as DNA, the CDR3 is TGTGCCAGTAGTATATCACGATGGAACACTGAAGCTTTCTTT. It encodes CASSISRWNTEAFF. This rearrangement joins TRBV19 to TRBJ1-1; D not resolved. The CDR3 consists of 14 residues. Trimming left V 2 bases short and J 1 base short, with 8 bases between. Per germline, CDR1 LNHDA and CDR2 SQIVND (reference sequence).

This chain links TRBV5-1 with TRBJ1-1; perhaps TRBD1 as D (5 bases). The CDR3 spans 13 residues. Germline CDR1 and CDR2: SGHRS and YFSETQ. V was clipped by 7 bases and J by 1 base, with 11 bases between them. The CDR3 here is CASRAQENTEAFF. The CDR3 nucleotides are TGCGCCAGCCGAGCACAGGAGAACACTGAAGCTTTCTTT.

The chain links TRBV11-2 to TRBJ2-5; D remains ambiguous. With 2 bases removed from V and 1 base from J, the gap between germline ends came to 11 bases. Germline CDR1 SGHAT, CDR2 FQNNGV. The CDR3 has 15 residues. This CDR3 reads CASSLNIGFQETQYF. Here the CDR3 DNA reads TGTGCCAGCAGCTTAAACATAGGGTTCCAAGAGACCCAGTACTTC.

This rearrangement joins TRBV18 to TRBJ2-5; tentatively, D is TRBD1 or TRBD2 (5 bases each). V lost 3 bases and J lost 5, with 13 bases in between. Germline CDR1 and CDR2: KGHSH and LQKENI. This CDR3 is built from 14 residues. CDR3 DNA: TGTGCCAGCTCACCGCCGCCAGAGGGGGAGACCCAGTACTTC. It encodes CASSPPPEGETQYF.

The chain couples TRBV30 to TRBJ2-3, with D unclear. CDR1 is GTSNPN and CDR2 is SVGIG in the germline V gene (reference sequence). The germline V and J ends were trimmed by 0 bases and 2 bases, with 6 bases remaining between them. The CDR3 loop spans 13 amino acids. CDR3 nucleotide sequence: TGTGCCTGGAGTGTATCTCTCACAGATACGCAGTATTTT. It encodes CAWSVSLTDTQYF. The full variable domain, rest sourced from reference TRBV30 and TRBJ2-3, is SQTIHQWPATLVQPVGSPLSLECTVEGTSNPNLYWYRQAAGRGLQLLFYSVGIGQISSEVPQNLSASRPQDRQFILSSKKLLLSDSGFYLCAWSVSLTDTQYFGPGTRLTVL.

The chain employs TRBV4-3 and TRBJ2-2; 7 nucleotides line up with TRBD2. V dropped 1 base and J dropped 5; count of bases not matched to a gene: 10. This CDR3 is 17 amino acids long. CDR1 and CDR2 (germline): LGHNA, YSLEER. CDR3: CASSQVMGEGSTGELFF. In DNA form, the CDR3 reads TGCGCCAGCAGCCAAGTAATGGGGGAGGGGTCAACCGGGGAGCTGTTTTTT.

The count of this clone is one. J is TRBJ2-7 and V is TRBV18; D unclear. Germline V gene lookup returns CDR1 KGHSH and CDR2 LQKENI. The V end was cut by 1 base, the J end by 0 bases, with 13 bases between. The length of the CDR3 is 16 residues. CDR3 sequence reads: CASSPQGPGNSYEQYF. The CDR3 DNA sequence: TGTGCCAGCTCACCACAGGGCCCTGGGAACTCCTACGAGCAGTACTTC.

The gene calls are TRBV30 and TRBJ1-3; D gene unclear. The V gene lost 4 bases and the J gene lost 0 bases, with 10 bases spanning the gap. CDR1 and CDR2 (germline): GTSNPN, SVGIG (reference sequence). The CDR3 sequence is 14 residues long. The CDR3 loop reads CAWIPAFSGNTIYF. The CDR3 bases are TGTGCCTGGATCCCAGCCTTCTCTGGAAACACCATATATTTT. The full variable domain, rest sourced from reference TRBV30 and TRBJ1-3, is SQTIHQWPATLVQPVGSPLSLECTVEGTSNPNLYWYRQAAGRGLQLLFYSVGIGQISSEVPQNLSASRPQDRQFILSSKKLLLSDSGFYLCAWIPAFSGNTIYFGEGSWLTVV.

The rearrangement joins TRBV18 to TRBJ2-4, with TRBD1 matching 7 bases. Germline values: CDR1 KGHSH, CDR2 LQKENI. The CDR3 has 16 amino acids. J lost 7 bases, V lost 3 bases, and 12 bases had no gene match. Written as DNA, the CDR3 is TGTGCCAGCTCACCTTTACCAGGGGGTGAGTGGAACATTCAGTACTTC. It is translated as CASSPLPGGEWNIQYF.

CDR3 nucleotides: TGTGCCAGCAGCGTGGGACCCCAAGCCGGGGAGCTGTTTTTT. This sequence encodes CASSVGPQAGELFF. The chain uses TRBV9 and TRBJ2-2; D may match TRBD1 or TRBD2 (5 bases each). CDR1 and CDR2 from the germline V gene are SGDLS and YYNGEE. Deletions cut 2 bases from V and 6 bases from J, with 11 bases between. This CDR3 is built from 14 residues.

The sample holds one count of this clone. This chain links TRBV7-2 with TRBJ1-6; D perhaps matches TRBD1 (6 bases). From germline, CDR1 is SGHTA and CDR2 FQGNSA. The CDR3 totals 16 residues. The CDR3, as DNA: TGTGCGACCGCCGGAGGGGGTAGCTCCTATAATTCACCCCTCCACTTT. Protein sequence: CATAGGGSSYNSPLHF.

This CDR3 is CASRSSGGVNTEAFF. The CDR3 bases are TGTGCCAGCAGATCATCAGGGGGCGTGAACACTGAAGCTTTCTTT. The chain couples TRBV6-5 to TRBJ1-1, with 8 bases aligning to TRBD1. V was pared by 6 bases and J by 0 bases, with 6 bases of the junction left unmatched. CDR3 length equals 15 residues. CDR1 is MNHEY, CDR2 SVGAGI, per germline.

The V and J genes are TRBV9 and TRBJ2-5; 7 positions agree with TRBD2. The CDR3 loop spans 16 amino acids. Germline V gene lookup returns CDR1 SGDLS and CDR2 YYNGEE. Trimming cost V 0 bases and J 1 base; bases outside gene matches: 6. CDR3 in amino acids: CASSVEDGRSQETQYF. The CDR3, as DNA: TGTGCCAGCAGCGTAGAGGACGGGAGGAGCCAAGAGACCCAGTACTTC.

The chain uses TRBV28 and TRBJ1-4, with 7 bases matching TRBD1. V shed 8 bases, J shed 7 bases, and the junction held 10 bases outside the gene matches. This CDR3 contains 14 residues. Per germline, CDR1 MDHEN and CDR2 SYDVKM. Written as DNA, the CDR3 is TGTGCCAGCGTTCCACAGGGGTCTGGTGAAAAACTGTTTTTT. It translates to CASVPQGSGEKLFF.

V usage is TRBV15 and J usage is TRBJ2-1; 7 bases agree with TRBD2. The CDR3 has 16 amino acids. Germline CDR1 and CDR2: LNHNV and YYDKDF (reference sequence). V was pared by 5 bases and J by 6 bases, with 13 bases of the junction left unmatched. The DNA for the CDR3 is TGTGCCACCAGCGGTAGAGCGGGATCCGCCTTCAATGAGCAGTTCTTC. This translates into CATSGRAGSAFNEQFF.